This TCR beta chain is from a study of shared clonotypes between healthy human individuals. CD8 cells classed as naive were CD45RO-negative and positively selected for CCR7, excluding terminally differentiated effector memory CD45RA+ cells. The assay was carried out at the deep level. Original processing methods: ImmunoSEQ yielded junction-only sequences lacking quality scores, so filtering differed. TCRdb's copy holds only in-frame clones and misses some; the assay was immunoSEQ multiplex PCR. The DNA gave D and trimming, while V, J and clone size come from that table. The sample yields around 2,000,000 clones, approximately 94% seen once. The trim removed 1 base at V and 3 bases at J, leaving 3 bases unmatched. This CDR3 region has 14 residues. The germline V gene encodes CDR1 SGHRS and CDR2 YFSETQ.

Material: naive CD8+ T cells sorted from blood. V and J are TRBV5-1 and TRBJ2-7; 8 nucleotides match TRBD2. The sequence derives from a man aged 18 to 29 in good health. CDR3 sequence reads: CASSLTSGNYEQYF. The CDR3 DNA sequence: TGCGCCAGCAGCTTGACTAGCGGAAACTACGAGCAGTACTTC.